The rows below give T cell receptor beta chains drawn from one sample of a study of CD4+ T cells in melanoma. Sequenced by immunoSEQ multiplex PCR; TCRdb stores in-frame clones only, minus some. The sample lists 140,000 or so clones, around nine tenths occurring once. The receptors here all came from a human donor with melanoma. Each CDR3 is given with its conserved first and last residue. D genes are given only for firm matches. The listing skips clone size in some rows; elsewhere it reads once, few, many or a size class.

d_call cdr3_length j_call clone_size v_call cdr3_nt cdr3_aa
- 13 TRBJ1-3 - TRBV7-9 TGTGCCAGGGACAGCGGCTCTGGAAACACCATATATTTT CARDSGSGNTIYF
TRBD1 13 TRBJ2-5 - TRBV29-1 TGCAGCGCCGGGGACAGCATCCAAGAGACCCAGTACTTC CSAGDSIQETQYF
- 13 TRBJ1-5 - TRBV2 TGTGCCAGCAGTGACGAAGGGAATCAGCCCCAGCATTTT CASSDEGNQPQHF
TRBD1 17 TRBJ2-1 - TRBV19 TGTGCCAGTACCCCATCCCCGGGACAGGGAAATTACAATGAGCAGTTCTTC CASTPSPGQGNYNEQFF
- 13 TRBJ2-7 - TRBV7-2 TGTGCCAGCAGCTTAGTTGCAGGTTACGAGCAGTACTTC CASSLVAGYEQYF
TRBD1 16 TRBJ1-1 once TRBV5-1 TGCGCCAGCAGCCGGGGGACAGATTGGCAGGACACTGAAGCTTTCTTT CASSRGTDWQDTEAFF
TRBD1 14 TRBJ2-7 - TRBV30 TGTGCCTGGATCTCCCGGGACAGGACCTACGAGCAGTACTTC CAWISRDRTYEQYF
- 16 TRBJ1-5 once TRBV7-9 TGTGCCAGCAGCGCGCAACCAGGGTTCGGCAATCAGCCCCAGCATTTT CASSAQPGFGNQPQHF
TRBD1 15 TRBJ1-1 - TRBV6-5 TGTGCCAGCAGTACCACCGGGACAGGGAACACTGAAGCTTTCTTT CASSTTGTGNTEAFF
TRBD2 16 TRBJ2-5 once TRBV19 TGTGCCAGTAGAGGACTAGCGGGGGGGCCTTTGGAGACCCAGTACTTC CASRGLAGGPLETQYF
- 13 TRBJ1-3 - TRBV6-1 TGTGCCAGCAGTGTCGATGGTGGAAACACCATATATTTT CASSVDGGNTIYF
- 15 TRBJ1-1 - TRBV7-2 TGTGCCAGCAGCTTGACAGATTTCGGGGGCACTGAAGCTTTCTTT CASSLTDFGGTEAFF
- 14 TRBJ2-6 - TRBV2 TGTGCCAGCAGTTCCTCTCGGGGGGCCAACGTCCTGACTTTC CASSSSRGANVLTF
- 14 TRBJ1-1 - TRBV21-1 TGTGCCAGCAGGGTTGATAGGGGAAACACTGAAGCTTTCTTT CASRVDRGNTEAFF
- 15 TRBJ1-4 - TRBV6-6 TGTGCCAGCAGTTACGCCGCAGGGGCCGGCGAAAAACTGTTTTTT CASSYAAGAGEKLFF
TRBD1 13 TRBJ1-2 - TRBV7-2 TGTGCCGAGTCGGGGACAGGGAAAAATGGCTACACCTTC CAESGTGKNGYTF
- 16 TRBJ2-7 once TRBV7-9 TGTGCCAGCAGCCCCCTCCCGGGACGGAAAAATCAGGAGCAGTACTTC CASSPLPGRKNQEQYF
- 12 TRBJ1-6 - TRBV11-2 TGTGCCAGCAGCCGCTCCTTTTCACCCCTCCACTTT CASSRSFSPLHF
- 12 TRBJ2-1 - TRBV7-8 TGTGCCAGCAGCCTCAGGGCCAATGAGCAGTTCTTC CASSLRANEQFF
TRBD1 15 TRBJ2-5 - TRBV25-1 TGTGCCAGCAGTGCGGACAGGGGGCGATCGGAGACCCAGTACTTC CASSADRGRSETQYF
- 13 TRBJ2-7 - TRBV10-3 TGTGCCATCAGTGAGGGCGGATCCTACGAGCAGTACTTC CAISEGGSYEQYF
- 13 TRBJ2-3 - TRBV5-4 TGTGCCAGCAGGTACAGGGTGTCTGATACGCAGTATTTT CASRYRVSDTQYF
- 12 TRBJ1-4 - TRBV30 TGTGCCTCGGGACATTTAAATGAAAAACTGTTTTTT CASGHLNEKLFF
- 16 TRBJ2-2 few TRBV5-1 TGCGCCAGCAGCTTGGTGCGGGTCCGGACGGACGGGGAGCTGTTTTTT CASSLVRVRTDGELFF
- 14 TRBJ1-6 - TRBV5-6 TGTGCCAGCAGCCCGGGACCGTATAATTCACCCCTCCACTTT CASSPGPYNSPLHF
- 13 TRBJ1-1 - TRBV7-2 TGTGCCAGTACTCAGGGTCGACCCCCTGAAGCTTTCTTT CASTQGRPPEAFF
- 15 TRBJ2-3 - TRBV11-2 TGTGCCAGCAGCTTGTCGCCAGTTAGCACAGATACGCAGTATTTT CASSLSPVSTDTQYF
- 12 TRBJ2-3 once TRBV7-2 TGTGCCAGCAGCTTACTGGGTGATACGCAGTATTTT CASSLLGDTQYF
- 16 TRBJ2-3 - TRBV5-4 TGTGCCAGCAGCTTCCCCGGGGATTCTAGCACAGATACGCAGTATTTT CASSFPGDSSTDTQYF
- 14 TRBJ2-3 - TRBV19 TGTGCCAGTAGTATAGTAGGCCGCACAGATACGCAGTATTTT CASSIVGRTDTQYF
- 16 TRBJ1-3 - TRBV7-9 TGTGCCAGCAGCTTACCGGGACACAACTCTGGAAACACCATATATTTT CASSLPGHNSGNTIYF
TRBD1 13 TRBJ1-1 - TRBV18 TGTGCCAGCTCTCAAGGGACAGTCACTGAAGCTTTCTTT CASSQGTVTEAFF
- 14 TRBJ2-5 - TRBV5-1 TGCGCCAGCAGCGCTCCACAGCTCCAAGAGACCCAGTACTTC CASSAPQLQETQYF
TRBD1 15 TRBJ2-5 - TRBV5-4 TGTGCCAGCAGCTTGGGGGGACAGGGGCAAGAGACCCAGTACTTC CASSLGGQGQETQYF
- 14 TRBJ1-1 once TRBV6-6 TGTGCCAGCACCTCAGACAGAGGGAACACTGAAGCTTTCTTT CASTSDRGNTEAFF
- 15 TRBJ2-5 - TRBV7-6 TGTGCCAGCAGCTCCCGCCCCAGCCTTAGAGAGACCCAGTACTTC CASSSRPSLRETQYF
- 13 TRBJ2-1 - TRBV6-1 TGTGCCAGCCGCGTCGGGGATTACAATGAGCAGTTCTTC CASRVGDYNEQFF
- 15 TRBJ1-6 - TRBV11-2 TGTGCCAGCAGCTTAGGGCCAGGGACGGGTTCACCCCTCCACTTT CASSLGPGTGSPLHF
TRBD2 16 TRBJ2-1 - TRBV2 TGTGCCAGCACACCTAGCGGGGGGAGCTCCTACAATGAGCAGTTCTTC CASTPSGGSSYNEQFF
- 15 TRBJ1-2 - TRBV9 TGTGCCAGCAGCCCCAACCCGAGGGACTACTATGGCTACACCTTC CASSPNPRDYYGYTF
- 14 TRBJ2-1 - TRBV7-8 TGTGCCAGCAGCGCGGGGAACAGTGGCACTGAGCAGTTCTTC CASSAGNSGTEQFF
- 12 TRBJ1-1 - TRBV10-3 TGTGCCATCAGTGAGTCAACAGCACAAGCTTTCTTT CAISESTAQAFF
- 13 TRBJ2-5 - TRBV30 TGTGCCTGGAGGGCTGGACTTGCAGGGACCCAGTACTTC CAWRAGLAGTQYF
TRBD2 16 TRBJ2-5 - TRBV6-6 TGTGCCAGCAGTTTCGGCGGGGGGGCCGTATATGGGACCCAGTACTTC CASSFGGGAVYGTQYF
TRBD1 15 TRBJ2-5 - TRBV15 TGTGCCACCAGCAACGGACAGGGGACATCAGAGACCCAGTACTTC CATSNGQGTSETQYF
- 15 TRBJ1-5 - TRBV2 TGTGCCAGCAGTGACCGAACAGATACTAATCAGCCCCAGCATTTT CASSDRTDTNQPQHF
TRBD2 14 TRBJ2-3 - TRBV29-1 TGCAGCGCCACTAGCGGGGGGGCACCAGATACGCAGTATTTT CSATSGGAPDTQYF
- 14 TRBJ2-7 - TRBV5-1 TGCGCCAGCAGCCCAGGGAGTCTTTCCTACGAGCAGTACTTC CASSPGSLSYEQYF
- 14 TRBJ2-7 - TRBV5-1 TGCGCCAGCAGCTTGGACAGCTTTTCCTACGAGCAGTACTTC CASSLDSFSYEQYF
TRBD2 16 TRBJ2-2 - TRBV5-1 TGCGCCAGCAGCAGAACTAGCGGGGGGGCCCCCGGGGAGCTGTTTTTT CASSRTSGGAPGELFF
- 15 TRBJ1-2 once TRBV4-1 TGCGCCAGCAGCCAGACCGGAAGTATTAACTATGGCTACACCTTC CASSQTGSINYGYTF
- 13 TRBJ2-3 - TRBV15 TGTGCCACCAGCAGGATAATCACAGATACGCAGTATTTT CATSRIITDTQYF
- 12 TRBJ2-7 - TRBV5-1 TGCGCCAGCAGCCCGAGCTCCTACGAGCAGTACTTC CASSPSSYEQYF
- 13 TRBJ1-5 - TRBV6-5 TGTGCCAGCAGCTCGCTACGCAATCAGCCCCAGCATTTT CASSSLRNQPQHF
TRBD2 15 TRBJ2-7 - TRBV2 TGTGCCAGCAGTGAAGGGGGGGGAAGGAACTACGAGCAGTACTTC CASSEGGGRNYEQYF